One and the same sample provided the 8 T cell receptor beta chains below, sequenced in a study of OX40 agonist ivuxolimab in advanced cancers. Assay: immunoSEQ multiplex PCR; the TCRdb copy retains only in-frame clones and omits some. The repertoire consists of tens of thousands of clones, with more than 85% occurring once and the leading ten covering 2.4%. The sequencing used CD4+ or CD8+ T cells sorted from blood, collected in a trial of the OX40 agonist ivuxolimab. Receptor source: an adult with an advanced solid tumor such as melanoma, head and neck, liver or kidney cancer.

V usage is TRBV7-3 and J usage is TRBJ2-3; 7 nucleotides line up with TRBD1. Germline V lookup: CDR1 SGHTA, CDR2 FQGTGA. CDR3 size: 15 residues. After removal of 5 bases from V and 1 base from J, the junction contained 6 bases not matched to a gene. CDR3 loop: CASSLDRVGTDTQYF. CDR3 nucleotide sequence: TGTGCCAGCAGCCTTGACAGGGTTGGCACAGATACGCAGTATTTT.

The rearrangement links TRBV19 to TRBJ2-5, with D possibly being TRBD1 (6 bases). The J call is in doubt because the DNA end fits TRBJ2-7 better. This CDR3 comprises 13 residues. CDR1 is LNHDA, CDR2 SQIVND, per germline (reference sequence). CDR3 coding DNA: TGTGCCAGTAGCCCCGGACAGTCCTACGAGCAGTACTTC. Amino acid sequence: CASSPGQSYEQYF.

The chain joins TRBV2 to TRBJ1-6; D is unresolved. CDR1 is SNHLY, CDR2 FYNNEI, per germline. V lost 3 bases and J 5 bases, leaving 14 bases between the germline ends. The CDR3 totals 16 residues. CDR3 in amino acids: CASSDNGPGNNSPLHF. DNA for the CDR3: TGTGCCAGCAGTGACAATGGCCCTGGAAATAATTCACCCCTCCACTTT.

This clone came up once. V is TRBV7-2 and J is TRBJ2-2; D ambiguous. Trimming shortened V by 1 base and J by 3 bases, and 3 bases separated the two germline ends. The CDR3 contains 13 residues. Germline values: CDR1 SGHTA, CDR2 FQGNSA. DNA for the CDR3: TGTGCCAGCAGCTTAGACCACACCGGGGAGCTGTTTTTT. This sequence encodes CASSLDHTGELFF.

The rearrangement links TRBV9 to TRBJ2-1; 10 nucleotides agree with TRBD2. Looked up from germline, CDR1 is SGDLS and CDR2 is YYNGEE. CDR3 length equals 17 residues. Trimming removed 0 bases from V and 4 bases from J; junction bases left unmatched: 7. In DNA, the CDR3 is TGTGCCAGCAGCGTAGCAGCGGGGGGGCTCAGTTACAATGAGCAGTTCTTC. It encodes CASSVAAGGLSYNEQFF.

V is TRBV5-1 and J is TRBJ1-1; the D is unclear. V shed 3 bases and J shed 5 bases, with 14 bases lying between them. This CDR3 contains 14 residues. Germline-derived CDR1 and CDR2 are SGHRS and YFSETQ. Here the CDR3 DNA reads TGCGCCAGCAGCTCCTTGGGAATTGGGACTGAAGCTTTCTTT. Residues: CASSSLGIGTEAFF.

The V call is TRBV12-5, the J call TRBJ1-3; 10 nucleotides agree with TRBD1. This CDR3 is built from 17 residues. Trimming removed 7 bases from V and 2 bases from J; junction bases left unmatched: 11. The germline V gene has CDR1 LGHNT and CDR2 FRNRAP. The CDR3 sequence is CASDSNGGTGAGNTIYF. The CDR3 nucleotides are TGTGCTAGTGACTCCAACGGTGGGACAGGGGCTGGAAACACCATATATTTT.

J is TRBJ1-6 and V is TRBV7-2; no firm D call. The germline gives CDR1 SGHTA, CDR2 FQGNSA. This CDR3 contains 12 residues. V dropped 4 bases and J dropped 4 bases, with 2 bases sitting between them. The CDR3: CASSSYNSPLHF. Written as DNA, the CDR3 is TGTGCCAGCAGCTCGTATAATTCACCCCTCCACTTT.